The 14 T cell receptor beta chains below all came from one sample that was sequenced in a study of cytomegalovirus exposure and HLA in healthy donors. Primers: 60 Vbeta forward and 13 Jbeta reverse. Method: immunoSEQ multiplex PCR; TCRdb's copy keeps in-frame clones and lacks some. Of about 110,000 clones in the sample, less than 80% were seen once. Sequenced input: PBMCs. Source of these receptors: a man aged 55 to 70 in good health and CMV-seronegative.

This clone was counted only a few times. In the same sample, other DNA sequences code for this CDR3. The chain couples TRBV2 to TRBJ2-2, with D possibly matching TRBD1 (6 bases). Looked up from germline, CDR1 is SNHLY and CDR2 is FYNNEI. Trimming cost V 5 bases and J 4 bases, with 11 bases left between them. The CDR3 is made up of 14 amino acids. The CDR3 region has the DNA TGTGCCAGCAGTCCCGGGACAACCACCGGGGAGCTGTTTTTT. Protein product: CASSPGTTTGELFF.

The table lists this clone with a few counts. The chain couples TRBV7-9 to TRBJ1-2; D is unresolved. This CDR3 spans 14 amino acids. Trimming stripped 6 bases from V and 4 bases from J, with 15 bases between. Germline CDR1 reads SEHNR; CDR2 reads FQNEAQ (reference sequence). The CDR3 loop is CASSSYPEAYGYTF. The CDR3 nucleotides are TGTGCCAGCAGTTCATACCCGGAGGCCTATGGCTACACCTTC.

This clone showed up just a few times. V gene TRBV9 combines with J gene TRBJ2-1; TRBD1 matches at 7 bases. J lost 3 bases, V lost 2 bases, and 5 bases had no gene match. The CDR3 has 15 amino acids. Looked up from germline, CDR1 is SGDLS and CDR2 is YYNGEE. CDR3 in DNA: TGTGCCAGCAGCGTCCAAGGGGGCAGCTACAATGAGCAGTTCTTC. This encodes CASSVQGGSYNEQFF. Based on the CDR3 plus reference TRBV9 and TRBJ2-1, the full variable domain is DSGVTQTPKHLITATGQRVTLRCSPRSGDLSVYWYQQSLDQGLQFLIQYYNGEERAKGNILERFSAQQFPDLHSELNLSSLELGDSALYFCASSVQGGSYNEQFFGPGTRLTVL.

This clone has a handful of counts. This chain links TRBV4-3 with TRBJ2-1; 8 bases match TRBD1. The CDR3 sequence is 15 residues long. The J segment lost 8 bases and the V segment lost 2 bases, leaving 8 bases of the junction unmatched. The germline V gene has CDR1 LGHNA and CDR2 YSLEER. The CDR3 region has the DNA TGCGCCAGCAGCCAAAAAACAGGGGGGCAGCATGAGCAGTTCTTC. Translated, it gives CASSQKTGGQHEQFF.

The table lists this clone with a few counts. The CDR3 bases are TGTGCCAGAAGCTTGGGGGGGCAGGGGGCGTGCAATCAGCCCCAGCATTTT. Translation: CARSLGGQGACNQPQHF. The chain has TRBV5-3 and TRBJ1-5; TRBD1 agrees at 8 bases. TRBV5-3 is reported as an ORF; its role is uncertain. The J segment lost 2 bases and the V segment lost 0 bases, leaving 7 bases of the junction unmatched. The CDR3 spans 17 residues.

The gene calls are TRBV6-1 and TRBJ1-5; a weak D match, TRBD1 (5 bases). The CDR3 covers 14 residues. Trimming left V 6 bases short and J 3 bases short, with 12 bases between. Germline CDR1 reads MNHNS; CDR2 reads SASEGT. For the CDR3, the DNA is TGTGCCAGCAGGGCGGGGGTTACCAATCAGCCCCAGCATTTT. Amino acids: CASRAGVTNQPQHF.

The CDR3 sequence: CASSSDSNNSPLHF. In DNA, the CDR3 is TGTGCCAGCAGCTCTGACAGTAATAATTCACCCCTCCACTTT. The chain combines TRBV7-2 with TRBJ1-6; possible D gene TRBD1, 5 bases. Germline V lookup: CDR1 SGHTA, CDR2 FQGNSA. The CDR3 is made up of 14 amino acids. V gave up 4 bases and J gave up 5 bases, with 9 bases separating them.

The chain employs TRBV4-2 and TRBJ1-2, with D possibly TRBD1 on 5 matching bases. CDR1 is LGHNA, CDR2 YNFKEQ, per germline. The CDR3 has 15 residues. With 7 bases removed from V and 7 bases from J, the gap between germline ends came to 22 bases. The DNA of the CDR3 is TGTGCCAGCACCCCCGGCGGGAGGGGCGACGTTGGCTACACCTTC. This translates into CASTPGGRGDVGYTF.

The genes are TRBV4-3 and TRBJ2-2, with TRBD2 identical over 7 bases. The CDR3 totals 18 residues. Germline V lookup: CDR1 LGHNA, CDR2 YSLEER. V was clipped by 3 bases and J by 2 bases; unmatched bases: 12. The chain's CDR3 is CASSHIWELASNTGELFF. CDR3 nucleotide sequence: TGCGCCAGCAGCCATATTTGGGAACTAGCGTCCAACACCGGGGAGCTGTTTTTT.

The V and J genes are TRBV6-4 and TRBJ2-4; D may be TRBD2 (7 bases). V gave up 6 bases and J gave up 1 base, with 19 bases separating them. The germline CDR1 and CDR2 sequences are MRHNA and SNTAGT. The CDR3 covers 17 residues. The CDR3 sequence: CASRGWGGRGAKNIQYF. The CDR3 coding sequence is TGTGCCAGCAGGGGATGGGGGGGCCGGGGGGCCAAAAACATTCAGTACTTC.

The CDR3 sequence: CASSYARGTSTKNIQYF. CDR3 bases: TGTGCCAGCAGCTACGCGCGCGGGACTAGCACCAAAAACATTCAGTACTTC. V gene TRBV5-6 combines with J gene TRBJ2-4; 9 positions agree with TRBD2. Germline loops: CDR1 SGHDT, CDR2 YYEEEE. Trimming removed 3 bases from V and 2 bases from J; junction bases left unmatched: 9. The CDR3 length is 17 residues.

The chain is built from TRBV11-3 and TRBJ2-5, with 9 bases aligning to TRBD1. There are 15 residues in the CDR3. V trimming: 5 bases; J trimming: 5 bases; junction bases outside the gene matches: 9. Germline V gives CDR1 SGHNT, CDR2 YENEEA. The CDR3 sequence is CASSIGQGHEETQYF. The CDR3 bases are TGTGCCAGCAGCATCGGACAGGGGCATGAGGAGACCCAGTACTTC.

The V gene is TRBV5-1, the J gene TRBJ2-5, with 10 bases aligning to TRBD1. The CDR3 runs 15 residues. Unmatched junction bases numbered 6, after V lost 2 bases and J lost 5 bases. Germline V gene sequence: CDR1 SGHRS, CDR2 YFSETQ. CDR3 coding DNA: TGCGCCAGCAGCTTTCCCGGGACAGGGGAGGAGACCCAGTACTTC. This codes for CASSFPGTGEETQYF. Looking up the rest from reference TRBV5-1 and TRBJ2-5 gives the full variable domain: KAGVTQTPRYLIKTRGQQVTLSCSPISGHRSVSWYQQTPGQGLQFLFEYFSETQRNKGNFPGRFSGRQFSNSRSEMNVSTLELGDSALYLCASSFPGTGEETQYFGPGTRLLVL.

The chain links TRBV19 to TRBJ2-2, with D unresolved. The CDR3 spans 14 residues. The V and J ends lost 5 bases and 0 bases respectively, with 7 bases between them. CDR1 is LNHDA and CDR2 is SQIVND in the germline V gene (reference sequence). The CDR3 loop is CASSWLANTGELFF. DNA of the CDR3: TGTGCCAGTAGTTGGCTAGCGAACACCGGGGAGCTGTTTTTT. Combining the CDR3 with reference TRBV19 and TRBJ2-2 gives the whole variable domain DGGITQSPKYLFRKEGQNVTLSCEQNLNHDAMYWYRQDPGQGLRLIYYSQIVNDFQKGDIAEGYSVSREKKESFPLTVTSAQKNPTAFYLCASSWLANTGELFFGEGSRLTVL.